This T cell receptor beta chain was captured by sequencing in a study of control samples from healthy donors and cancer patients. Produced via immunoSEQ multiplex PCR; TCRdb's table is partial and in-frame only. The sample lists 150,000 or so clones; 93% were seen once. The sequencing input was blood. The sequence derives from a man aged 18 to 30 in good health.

This CDR3 reads CARRLAGGHNEQFF. The CDR3 region has the DNA TGTGCCAGAAGACTAGCGGGGGGTCACAATGAGCAGTTCTTC. The chain joins TRBV2 to TRBJ2-1; 13 positions agree with TRBD2. The V gene end was trimmed by 9 bases and the J gene end by 5 bases; junction bases not matched to a gene: 4. The CDR3 is made up of 14 amino acids. Germline CDR1 reads SNHLY; CDR2 reads FYNNEI.